The next 4 T cell receptor beta chains were all read from a single sample in a study of shared T cell receptors in the human thymus. The table came from immunoSEQ multiplex PCR; TCRdb's copy has only in-frame clones and leaves some out. The sample contains roughly 660,000 clones, around 89% of which appear only once. The same data also went into a second study, on human thymus T cells.

The source material was thymocytes. The receptor source for this set is a boy under three years old with a congenital heart defect.

This chain links TRBV7-2 with TRBJ2-2, with 13 positions matching TRBD2. V gave up 5 bases and J gave up 7 bases; unmatched junction bases: 16. Germline CDR1 is SGHTA and CDR2 is FQGNSA. This CDR3 is built from 19 residues. DNA of the CDR3: TGTGCCAGCAGCCGGTCCGGGACAGGGACTAGCGGGACGGACGGGGAGCTGTTTTTT. Encoded protein: CASSRSGTGTSGTDGELFF.

This CDR3 reads CASSHRETGAPTF. Here the CDR3 DNA reads TGCGCCAGCAGCCACCGAGAGACAGGGGCCCCCACCTTC. The gene calls are TRBV4-3 and TRBJ1-2; 8 bases match TRBD1. This CDR3 region has 13 residues. V shed 3 bases, J shed 13 bases, and the junction held 10 bases outside the gene matches. The germline V gene has CDR1 LGHNA and CDR2 YSLEER.

The V call is TRBV9, the J call TRBJ2-1, with 10 positions matching TRBD2. Germline lookup yields CDR1 SGDLS and CDR2 YYNGEE. With V trimmed by 4 bases and J by 10 bases, 11 bases remained unmatched. This CDR3 comprises 15 residues. The CDR3: CASSPGASGGPEQFF. In nucleotides, the CDR3 is TGTGCCAGCAGCCCAGGGGCTAGCGGGGGCCCCGAGCAGTTCTTC.

This chain uses TRBV14 with TRBJ2-1; 10 bases line up with TRBD2. The CDR3 length is 15 residues. With 7 bases clipped from V and 5 bases from J, the junction kept 8 bases outside the gene matches. CDR1 is SGHDN, CDR2 FVKESK, per germline. The CDR3 nucleotides read TGTGCCAGCACGCCTAGCGGGAGTGGCGACAATGAGCAGTTCTTC. It translates to CASTPSGSGDNEQFF. The whole variable domain, filled in from reference TRBV14 and TRBJ2-1, reads EAGVTQFPSHSVIEKGQTVTLRCDPISGHDNLYWYRRVMGKEIKFLLHFVKESKQDESGMPNNRFLAERTGGTYSTLKVQPAELEDSGVYFCASTPSGSGDNEQFFGPGTRLTVL.